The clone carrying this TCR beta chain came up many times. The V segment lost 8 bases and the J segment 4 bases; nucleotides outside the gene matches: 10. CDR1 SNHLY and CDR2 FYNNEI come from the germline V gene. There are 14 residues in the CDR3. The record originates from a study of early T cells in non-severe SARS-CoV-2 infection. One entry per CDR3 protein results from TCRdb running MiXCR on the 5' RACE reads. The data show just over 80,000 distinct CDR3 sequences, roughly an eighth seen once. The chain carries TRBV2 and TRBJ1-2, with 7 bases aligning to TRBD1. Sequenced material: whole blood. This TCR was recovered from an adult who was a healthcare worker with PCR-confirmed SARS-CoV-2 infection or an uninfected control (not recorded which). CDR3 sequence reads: CASLPQGPSYGYTF. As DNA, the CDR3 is TGTGCCAGCTTACCACAGGGGCCAAGCTATGGCTACACCTTC.